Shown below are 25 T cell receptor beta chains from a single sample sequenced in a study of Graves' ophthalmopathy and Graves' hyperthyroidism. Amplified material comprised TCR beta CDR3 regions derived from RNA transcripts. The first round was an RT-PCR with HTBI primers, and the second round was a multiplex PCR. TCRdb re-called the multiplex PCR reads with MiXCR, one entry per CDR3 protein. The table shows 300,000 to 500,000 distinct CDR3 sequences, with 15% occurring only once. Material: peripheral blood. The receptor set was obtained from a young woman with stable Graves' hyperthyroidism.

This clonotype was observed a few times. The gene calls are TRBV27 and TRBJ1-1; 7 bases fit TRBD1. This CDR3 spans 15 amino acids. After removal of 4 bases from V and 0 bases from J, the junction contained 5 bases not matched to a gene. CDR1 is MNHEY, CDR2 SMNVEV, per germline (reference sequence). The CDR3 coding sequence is TGTGCCAGCAGTTCCTCCGGGACAGTGAACACTGAAGCTTTCTTT. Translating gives CASSSSGTVNTEAFF.

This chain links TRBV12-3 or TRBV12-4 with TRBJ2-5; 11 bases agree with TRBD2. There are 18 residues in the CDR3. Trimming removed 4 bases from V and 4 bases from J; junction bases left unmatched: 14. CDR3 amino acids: CASSYSLQLAGAGETQYF. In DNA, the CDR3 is TGTGCCAGCAGTTATTCCCTCCAACTAGCGGGGGCGGGAGAGACCCAGTACTTC.

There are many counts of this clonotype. The CDR3 DNA follows: TGTGCCAGCAGTGAAGGTCTCATGTGGGAGCAGTACTTC. This encodes CASSEGLMWEQYF. The chain has TRBV2 and TRBJ2-7; no reliable D call. CDR3 length equals 13 residues. Trimming took off 1 base at V and 7 bases at J, with 11 bases between the two ends. Germline V gives CDR1 SNHLY, CDR2 FYNNEI.

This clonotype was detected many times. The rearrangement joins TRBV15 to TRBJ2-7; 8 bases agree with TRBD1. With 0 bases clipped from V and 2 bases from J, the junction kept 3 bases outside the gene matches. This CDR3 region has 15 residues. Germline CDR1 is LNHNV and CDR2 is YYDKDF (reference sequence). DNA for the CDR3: TGTGCCACCAGCAGAGAGACCAGGGGGCCCTACGAGCAGTACTTC. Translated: CATSRETRGPYEQYF.

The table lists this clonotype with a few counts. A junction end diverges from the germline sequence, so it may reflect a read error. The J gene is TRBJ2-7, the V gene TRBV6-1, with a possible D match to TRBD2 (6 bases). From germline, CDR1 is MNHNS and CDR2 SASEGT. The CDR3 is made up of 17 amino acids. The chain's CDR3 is CASSRALSRSFGTQDVF. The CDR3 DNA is TGTGCCAGCAGCAGGGCCCTCTCAAGGTCTTTCGGGACTCAAGACGTCTTC.

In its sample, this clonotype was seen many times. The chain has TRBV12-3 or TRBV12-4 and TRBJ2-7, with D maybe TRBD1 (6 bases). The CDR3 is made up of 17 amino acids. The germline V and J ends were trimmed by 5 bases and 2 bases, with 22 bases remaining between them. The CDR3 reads CASSSSGTGRSTYEQYF. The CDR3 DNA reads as TGTGCCAGCAGTAGTTCGGGAACAGGGCGTTCCACCTACGAGCAGTACTTC.

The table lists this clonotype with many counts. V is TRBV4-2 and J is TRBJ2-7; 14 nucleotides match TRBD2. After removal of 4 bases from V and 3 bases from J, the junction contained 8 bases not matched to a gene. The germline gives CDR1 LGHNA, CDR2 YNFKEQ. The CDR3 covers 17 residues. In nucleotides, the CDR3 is TGTGCCAGCAGCCCAGGGACTAGCGGGGGCGCTTACTACGAGCAGTACTTC. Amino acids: CASSPGTSGGAYYEQYF.

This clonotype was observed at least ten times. CDR3 sequence: CASTPAGDTEAFF. The DNA of the CDR3 is TGCGCCAGCACTCCGGCAGGCGACACTGAAGCTTTCTTT. V usage is TRBV10-2 and J usage is TRBJ1-1; unclear D gene. V was pared by 7 bases and J by 3 bases, with 12 bases between. The CDR3 runs to 13 residues. In germline, CDR1 is WSHSY, CDR2 SAAADI.

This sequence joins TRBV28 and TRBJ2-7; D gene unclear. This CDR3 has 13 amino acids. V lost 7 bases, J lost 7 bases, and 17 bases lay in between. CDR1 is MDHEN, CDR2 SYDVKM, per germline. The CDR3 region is CASTIPQSEEQYF. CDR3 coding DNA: TGTGCCAGCACCATCCCTCAGAGTGAAGAGCAGTACTTC.

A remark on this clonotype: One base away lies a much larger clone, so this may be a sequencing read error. CDR3 loop: CASSRGGGGYPF. CDR3 DNA: TGCGCCAGCAGCCGAGGGGGCGGTGGCTACCCCTTC. The V call is TRBV5-1, the J call TRBJ1-2; 7 bases are a match to TRBD1. The V gene's germline CDR1 is SGHRS and CDR2 YFSETQ. The CDR3 totals 12 residues.

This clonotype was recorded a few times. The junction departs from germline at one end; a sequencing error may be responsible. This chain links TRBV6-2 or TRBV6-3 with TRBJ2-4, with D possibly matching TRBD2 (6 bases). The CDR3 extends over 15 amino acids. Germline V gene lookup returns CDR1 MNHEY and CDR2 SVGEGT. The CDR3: CASSYALSGSDIKYF. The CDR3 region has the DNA TGTGCCAGCAGTTACGCCCTTTCCGGGAGCGACATTAAGTACTTC.

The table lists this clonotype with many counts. The DNA of the CDR3 is TGTGCCAGCAGTTCCAGGACAGGGCCCACCATATATTTT. Protein sequence: CASSSRTGPTIYF. The V call is TRBV6-5, the J call TRBJ1-3; TRBD1 aligns across 8 bases. This CDR3 is built from 13 residues. Germline CDR1 reads MNHEY; CDR2 reads SVGAGI. Trimming at V came to 4 bases and at J to 9 bases, leaving 5 bases not matched to a gene.

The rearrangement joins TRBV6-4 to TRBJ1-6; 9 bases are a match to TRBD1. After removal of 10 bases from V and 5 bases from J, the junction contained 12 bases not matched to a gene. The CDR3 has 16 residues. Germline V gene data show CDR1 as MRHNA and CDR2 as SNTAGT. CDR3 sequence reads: CANRTSQGADNSPLHF. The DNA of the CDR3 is TGTGCCAACAGGACGTCACAGGGGGCTGATAATTCACCCCTCCACTTT.

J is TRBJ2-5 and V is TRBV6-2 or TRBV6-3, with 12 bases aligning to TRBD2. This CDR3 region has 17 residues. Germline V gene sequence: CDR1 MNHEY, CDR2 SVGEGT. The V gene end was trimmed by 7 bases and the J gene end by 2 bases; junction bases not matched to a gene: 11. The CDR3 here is CASIQGRLAGVQETQYF. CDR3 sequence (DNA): TGTGCCAGCATTCAGGGTCGACTAGCGGGGGTACAAGAGACCCAGTACTTC.

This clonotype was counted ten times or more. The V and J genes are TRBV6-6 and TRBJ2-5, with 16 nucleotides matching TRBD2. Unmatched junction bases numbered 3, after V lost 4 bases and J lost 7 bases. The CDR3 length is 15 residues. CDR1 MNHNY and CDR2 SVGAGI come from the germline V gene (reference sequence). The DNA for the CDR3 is TGTGCCAGCAGTTCGGGACTAGCGGGGGGGTTGACCCAGTACTTC. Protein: CASSSGLAGGLTQYF.

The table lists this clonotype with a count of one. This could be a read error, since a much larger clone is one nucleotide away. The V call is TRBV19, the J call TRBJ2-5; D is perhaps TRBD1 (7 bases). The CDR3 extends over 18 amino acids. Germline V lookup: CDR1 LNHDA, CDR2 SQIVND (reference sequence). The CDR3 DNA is TGTGTCAGTAATATAGGAGGCGGGAACAGGGGAGCGGTAGAGACCCAGTACTTC. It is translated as CVSNIGGGNRGAVETQYF.

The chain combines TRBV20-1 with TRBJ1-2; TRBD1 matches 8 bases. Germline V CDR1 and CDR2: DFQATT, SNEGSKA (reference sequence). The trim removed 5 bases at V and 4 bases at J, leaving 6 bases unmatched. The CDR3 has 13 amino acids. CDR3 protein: CSAYRTGLYGYTF. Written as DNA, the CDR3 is TGCAGTGCTTACCGGACAGGGCTCTATGGCTACACCTTC.

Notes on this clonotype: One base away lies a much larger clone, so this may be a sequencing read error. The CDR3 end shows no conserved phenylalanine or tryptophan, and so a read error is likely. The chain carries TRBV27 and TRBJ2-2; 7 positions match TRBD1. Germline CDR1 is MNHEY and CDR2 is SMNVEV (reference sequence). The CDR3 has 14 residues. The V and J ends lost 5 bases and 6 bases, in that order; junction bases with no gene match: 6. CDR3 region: CASSPGTVAGELFL. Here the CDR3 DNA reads TGTGCCAGCAGTCCCGGGACAGTGGCCGGGGAGCTGTTTTTG.

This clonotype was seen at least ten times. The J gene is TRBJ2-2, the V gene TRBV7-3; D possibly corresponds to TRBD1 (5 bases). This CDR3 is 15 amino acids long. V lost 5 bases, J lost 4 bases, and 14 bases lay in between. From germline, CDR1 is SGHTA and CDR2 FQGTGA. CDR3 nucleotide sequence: TGTGCCAGCAGCATGTCCAGGGTGGGCACCGGGGAGCTGTTTTTT. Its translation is CASSMSRVGTGELFF. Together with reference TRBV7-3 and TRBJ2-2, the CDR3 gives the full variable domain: GAGVSQTPSNKVTEKGKYVELRCDPISGHTALYWYRQSLGQGPEFLIYFQGTGAADDSGLPNDRFFAVRPEGSVSTLKIQRTERGDSAVYLCASSMSRVGTGELFFGEGSRLTVL.

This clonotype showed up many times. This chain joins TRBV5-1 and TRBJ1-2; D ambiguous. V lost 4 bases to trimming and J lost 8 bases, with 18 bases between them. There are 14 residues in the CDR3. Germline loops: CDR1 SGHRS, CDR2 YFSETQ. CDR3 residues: CASSPGVPVSGYTF. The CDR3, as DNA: TGCGCCAGCAGCCCGGGAGTGCCGGTGAGCGGCTACACCTTC.

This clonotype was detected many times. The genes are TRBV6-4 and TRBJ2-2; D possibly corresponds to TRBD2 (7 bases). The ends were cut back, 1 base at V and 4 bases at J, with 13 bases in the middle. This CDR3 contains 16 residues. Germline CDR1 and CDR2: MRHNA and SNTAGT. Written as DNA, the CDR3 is TGTGCCAGCAGTGACTTAGGGGGGGCCTCCACCGGGGAGCTGTTTTTT. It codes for CASSDLGGASTGELFF.

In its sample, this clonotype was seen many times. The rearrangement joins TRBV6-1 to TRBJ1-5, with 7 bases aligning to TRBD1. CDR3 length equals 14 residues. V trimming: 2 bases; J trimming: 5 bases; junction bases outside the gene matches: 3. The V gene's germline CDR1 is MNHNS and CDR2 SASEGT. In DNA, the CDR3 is TGTGCCAGCAGTGAAAGGGACAGTTATCAGCCCCAGCATTTT. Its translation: CASSERDSYQPQHF.

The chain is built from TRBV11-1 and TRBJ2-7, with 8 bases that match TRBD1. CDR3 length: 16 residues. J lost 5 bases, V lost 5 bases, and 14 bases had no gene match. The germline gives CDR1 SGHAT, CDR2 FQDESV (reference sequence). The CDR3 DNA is TGTGCCAGCAGCCAACTACAGGGGGTAGTAAGAAACGAGCAGTACTTC. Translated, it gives CASSQLQGVVRNEQYF.

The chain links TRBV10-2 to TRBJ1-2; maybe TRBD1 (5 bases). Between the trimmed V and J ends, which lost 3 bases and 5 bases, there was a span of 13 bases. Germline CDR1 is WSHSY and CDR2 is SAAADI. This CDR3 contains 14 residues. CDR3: CASSDQGLSYGYTF. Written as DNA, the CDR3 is TGCGCCAGCAGTGACCAGGGCCTCTCTTATGGCTACACCTTC.

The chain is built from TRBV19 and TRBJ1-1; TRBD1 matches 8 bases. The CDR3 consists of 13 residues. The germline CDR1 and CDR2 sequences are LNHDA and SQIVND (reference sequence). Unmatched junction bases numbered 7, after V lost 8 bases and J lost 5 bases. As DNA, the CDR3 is TGTGCCAGTTACCAGGGGGCGCGAACTGAAGCTTTCTTT. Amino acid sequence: CASYQGARTEAFF.